The source of this T cell receptor (beta chain) is a study of shared clonotypes between healthy human individuals. The study, taken as a whole, reports: Non-shared clonotypes were found to have lower generation probabilities than the clonotypes that were shared by all four of the sorted-subset donors.

On this clone itself: Its specificity is not known.

Positive CCR7 selection of CD45RO-negative cells yielded the naive CD8 cells, and terminally differentiated effector memory CD45RA+ cells were excluded. The V end lost 3 bases, the J end lost 0 bases, and 15 bases lay between the germline ends. This CDR3 is 17 amino acids long. The germline V gene has CDR1 SGHDN and CDR2 FVKESK. Sequencing was performed with immunoSEQ multiplex PCR; in TCRdb, only in-frame clones are kept and a portion is missing. The profile shows around 1,900,000 clones, around 95% of them singletons. Sequences were obtained from naive CD8+ T cells from PBMCs. The chain carries TRBV14 and TRBJ2-4; possibly TRBD2 for D (6 bases). The source is a man aged 18 to 29 in good health. Some clones in this sample may be carry-over from other donors' samples. CDR3 amino acids: CASSHRLAGRAKNIQYF. CDR3 bases: TGTGCCAGCAGCCACCGTCTCGCGGGACGAGCCAAAAACATTCAGTACTTC.